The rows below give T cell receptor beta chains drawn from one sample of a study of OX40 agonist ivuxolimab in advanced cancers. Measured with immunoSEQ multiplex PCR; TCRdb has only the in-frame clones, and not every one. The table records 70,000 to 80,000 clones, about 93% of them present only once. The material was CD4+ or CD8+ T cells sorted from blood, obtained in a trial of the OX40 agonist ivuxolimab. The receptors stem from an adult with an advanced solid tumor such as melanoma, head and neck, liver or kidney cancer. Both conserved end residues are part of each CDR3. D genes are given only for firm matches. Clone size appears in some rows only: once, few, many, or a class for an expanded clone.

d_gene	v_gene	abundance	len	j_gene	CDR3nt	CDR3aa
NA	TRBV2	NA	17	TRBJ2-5	TGTGCCAGCAGTGGGTGGCCCGAATTGGGGGGCCAAGAGACCCAGTACTTC	CASSGWPELGGQETQYF
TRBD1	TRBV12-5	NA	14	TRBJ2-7	TGTGCTAGTGGGGGGCCGGACAGGTCCTACGAGCAGTACTTC	CASGGPDRSYEQYF
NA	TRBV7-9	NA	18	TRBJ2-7	TGTGCCAGCAGCTTCTTACGAAACCTACCAGGGGAGTTGGGCGAGCAGTACTTC	CASSFLRNLPGELGEQYF
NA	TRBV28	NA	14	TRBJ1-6	TGTGCCAGCGGTGCGGACGGCCCTCATTCACCCCTCCACTTT	CASGADGPHSPLHF
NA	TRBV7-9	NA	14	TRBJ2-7	TGTGCCAGCAGCCAACCGGGGGATTCCTACGAGCAGTACTTC	CASSQPGDSYEQYF
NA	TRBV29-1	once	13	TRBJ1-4	TGCAGCCCAGCGGGACAAACTAATGAAAAACTGTTTTTT	CSPAGQTNEKLFF
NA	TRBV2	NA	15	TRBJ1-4	TGTGCCAGCAGGGAAACAGGAACCCTCAATGAAAAACTGTTTTTT	CASRETGTLNEKLFF
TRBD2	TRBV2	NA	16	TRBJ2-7	TGTGCCAGCAGTGAAGCTCTAGCGGGAGACGCCTACGAGCAGTACTTC	CASSEALAGDAYEQYF
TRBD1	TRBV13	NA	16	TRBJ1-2	TGTGCCAGCAGCCACTTAGGTCGGACAGGGGACTATGGCTACACCTTC	CASSHLGRTGDYGYTF
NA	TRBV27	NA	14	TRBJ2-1	TGTGCCAGCAGTTTAGGGGGAGTGCACAATGAGCAGTTCTTC	CASSLGGVHNEQFF